A single sample is the source of the 9 T cell receptor beta chains below, sequenced in a study of shared clonotypes between healthy human individuals (TCRdb year 2020). The library was produced with the immunoSEQ multiplex PCR assay. Drawn from immuneACCESS, this table holds only the in-frame rearrangements with V and J called that TCRdb kept. Clones are partly lost; checked studies trace under half to an unresolved V gene and leave the rest unexplained. A total of about 480,000 clones appear in this sample, about four fifths of them only once. The ten biggest clones cover about an eighth of the sample. The source material was PBMCs. These receptors came from a woman between 40 and 50 years old in good health. Some clones in this sample may be carry-over from other donors' samples.

The chain combines TRBV27 with TRBJ2-1, with no clear D. From germline, CDR1 is MNHEY and CDR2 SMNVEV (reference sequence). The CDR3 spans 13 residues. The V and J ends lost 5 bases and 2 bases respectively, with 7 bases between them. The CDR3 DNA follows: TGTGCCAGCAGTAGGACCGCCTACAATGAGCAGTTCTTC. Residues: CASSRTAYNEQFF.

The rearrangement joins TRBV5-4 to TRBJ2-7, with TRBD1 identical over 11 bases. The germline CDR1 and CDR2 sequences are SGHNT and YYREEE (reference sequence). V shed 0 bases, J shed 2 bases, and the junction held 7 bases outside the gene matches. The CDR3 is 17 amino acids. CDR3 protein: CASSLARGGQGAYEQYF. The CDR3 DNA reads as TGTGCCAGCAGCTTGGCGCGGGGGGGACAGGGGGCCTACGAGCAGTACTTC.

This rearrangement joins TRBV7-6 to TRBJ2-7, with TRBD2 matching over 9 bases. This CDR3 is built from 16 residues. The V and J ends lost 1 base and 7 bases, in that order; junction bases with no gene match: 11. Germline CDR1 is SGHVS and CDR2 is FNYEAQ. The CDR3 DNA is TGTGCCAGCAGCTTAGGACTGGCGGGAGGGCCGGATGAGCAGTACTTC. Its translation is CASSLGLAGGPDEQYF. Drawing the rest from reference TRBV7-6 and TRBJ2-7, the complete variable domain is GAGVSQSPRYKVTKRGQDVALRCDPISGHVSLYWYRQALGQGPEFLTYFNYEAQQDKSGLPNDRFSAERPEGSISTLTIQRTEQRDSAMYRCASSLGLAGGPDEQYFGPGTRLTVT.

This clone was recorded a few times. The rearrangement joins TRBV10-3 to TRBJ1-1, with D maybe TRBD1 (5 bases). Trimming stripped 3 bases from V and 5 bases from J, with 16 bases between. Germline V gene lookup returns CDR1 ENHRY and CDR2 SYGVKD. This CDR3 has 15 amino acids. The CDR3 protein is CAISESGRGRTEAFF. Written as DNA, the CDR3 is TGTGCCATCAGTGAATCAGGACGGGGACGGACTGAAGCTTTCTTT.

The rearrangement uses TRBV6-1 and TRBJ2-5; D may be TRBD1 (6 bases). Germline V gene lookup returns CDR1 MNHNS and CDR2 SASEGT. Trimming left V 3 bases short and J 5 bases short, with 13 bases between. The length of the CDR3 is 14 residues. CDR3 loop: CASSDRDKGETQYF. The CDR3 coding sequence is TGTGCCAGCAGTGACCGGGACAAAGGGGAGACCCAGTACTTC.

J is TRBJ2-6 and V is TRBV19; 11 bases match TRBD2. The V gene's germline CDR1 is LNHDA and CDR2 SQIVND (reference sequence). The CDR3 totals 18 residues. The V segment lost 1 base and the J segment 3 bases; nucleotides outside the gene matches: 5. The CDR3 nucleotides read TGTGCCAGTAGTATAGCGGCTAGCGGGAGGATTGGGGCCAACGTCCTGACTTTC. This codes for CASSIAASGRIGANVLTF.

The chain recombines TRBV30 with TRBJ2-5; TRBD2 might be the D (6 bases). The ends were cut back, 0 bases at V and 1 base at J, with 12 bases in the middle. The CDR3 covers 15 residues. CDR1 is GTSNPN and CDR2 is SVGIG in the germline V gene (reference sequence). The CDR3 DNA reads as TGTGCCTGGAGTGTACATCTAGCGTTCCAAGAGACCCAGTACTTC. Translation: CAWSVHLAFQETQYF.

This clone was seen a few times. The V and J genes are TRBV9 and TRBJ1-5; no definite D call. V lost 2 bases and J lost 1, with 10 bases in between. Germline V gene sequence: CDR1 SGDLS, CDR2 YYNGEE. This CDR3 has 15 amino acids. DNA of the CDR3: TGTGCCAGCAGCGTCGGACCGACGAGCAATCAGCCCCAGCATTTT. Amino acid sequence: CASSVGPTSNQPQHF.

This chain connects TRBV18 to TRBJ2-1, with D possibly TRBD2 on 5 matching bases. The CDR3 has 15 amino acids. Germline lookup yields CDR1 KGHSH and CDR2 LQKENI. The V gene lost 5 bases and the J gene lost 1 base, with 12 bases spanning the gap. CDR3: CASSDYPRSYNEQFF. As DNA, the CDR3 is TGTGCCAGCTCAGACTACCCGCGGTCCTACAATGAGCAGTTCTTC.